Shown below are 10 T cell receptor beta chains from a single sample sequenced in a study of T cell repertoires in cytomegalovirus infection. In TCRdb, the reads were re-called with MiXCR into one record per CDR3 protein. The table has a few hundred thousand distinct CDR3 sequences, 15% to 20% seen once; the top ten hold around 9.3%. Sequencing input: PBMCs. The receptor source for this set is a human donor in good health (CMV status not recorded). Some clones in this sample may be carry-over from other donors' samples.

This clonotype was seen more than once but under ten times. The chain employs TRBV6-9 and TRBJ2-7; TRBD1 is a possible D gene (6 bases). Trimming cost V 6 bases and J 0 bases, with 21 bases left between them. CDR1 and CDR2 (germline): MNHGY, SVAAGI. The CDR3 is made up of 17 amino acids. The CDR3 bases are TGTGCCAGCAGCCTGTCACCTACGGGACATAGCTCCTACGAGCAGTACTTC. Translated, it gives CASSLSPTGHSSYEQYF.

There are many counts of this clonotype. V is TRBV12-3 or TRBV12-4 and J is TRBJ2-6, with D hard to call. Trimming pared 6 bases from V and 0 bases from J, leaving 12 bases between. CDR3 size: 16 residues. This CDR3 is CASRGFGPSGANVLTF. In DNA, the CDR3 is TGTGCCAGCAGGGGATTCGGTCCCTCTGGGGCCAACGTCCTGACTTTC.

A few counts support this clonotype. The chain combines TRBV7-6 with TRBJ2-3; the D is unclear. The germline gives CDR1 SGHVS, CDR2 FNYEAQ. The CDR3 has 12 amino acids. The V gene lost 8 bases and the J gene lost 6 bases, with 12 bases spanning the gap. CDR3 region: CASGPFRDTQYF. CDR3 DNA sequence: TGTGCCAGCGGGCCCTTTCGGGATACGCAGTATTTT.

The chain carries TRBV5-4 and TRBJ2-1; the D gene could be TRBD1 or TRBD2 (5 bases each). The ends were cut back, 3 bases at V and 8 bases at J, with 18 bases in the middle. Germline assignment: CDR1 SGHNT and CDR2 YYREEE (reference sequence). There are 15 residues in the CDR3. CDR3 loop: CASSSQGVGVDEQFF. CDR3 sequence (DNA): TGTGCCAGCAGCTCCCAAGGGGTGGGAGTCGATGAGCAGTTCTTC.

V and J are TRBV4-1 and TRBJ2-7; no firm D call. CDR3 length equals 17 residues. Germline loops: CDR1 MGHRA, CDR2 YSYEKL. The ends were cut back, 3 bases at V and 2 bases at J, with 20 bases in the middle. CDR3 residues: CASSHIVAASQAYEQYF. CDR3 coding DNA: TGCGCCAGCAGCCACATCGTGGCCGCTAGTCAGGCCTACGAGCAGTACTTC.

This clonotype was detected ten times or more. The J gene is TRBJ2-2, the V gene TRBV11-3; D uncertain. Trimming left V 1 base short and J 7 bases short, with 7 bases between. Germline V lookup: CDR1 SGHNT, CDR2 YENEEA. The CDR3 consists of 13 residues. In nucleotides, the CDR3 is TGTGCCAGCAGCTTAGGCCGTGGCGGGGAGCTGTTTTTT. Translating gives CASSLGRGGELFF.

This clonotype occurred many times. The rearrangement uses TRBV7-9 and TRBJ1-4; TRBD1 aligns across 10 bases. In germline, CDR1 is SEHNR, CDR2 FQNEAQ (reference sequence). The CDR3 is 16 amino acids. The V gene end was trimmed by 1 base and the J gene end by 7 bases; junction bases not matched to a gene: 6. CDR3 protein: CASSLGDRGPGEKLFF. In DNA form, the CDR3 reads TGTGCCAGCAGCTTAGGAGACAGGGGGCCCGGTGAAAAACTGTTTTTT.

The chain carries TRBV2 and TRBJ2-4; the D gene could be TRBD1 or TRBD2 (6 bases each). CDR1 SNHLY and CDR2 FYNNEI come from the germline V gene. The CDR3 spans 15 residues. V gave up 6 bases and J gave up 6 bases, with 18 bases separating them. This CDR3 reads CASRARGGQANIQYF. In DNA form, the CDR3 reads TGTGCCAGCAGGGCCCGAGGGGGGCAGGCAAACATTCAGTACTTC.

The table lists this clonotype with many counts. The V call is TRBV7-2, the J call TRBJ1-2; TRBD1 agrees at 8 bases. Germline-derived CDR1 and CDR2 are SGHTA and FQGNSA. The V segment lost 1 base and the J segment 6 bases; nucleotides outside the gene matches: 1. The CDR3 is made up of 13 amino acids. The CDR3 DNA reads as TGTGCCAGCAGCTTAGTACAGGGGGATGGCTACACCTTC. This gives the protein CASSLVQGDGYTF.

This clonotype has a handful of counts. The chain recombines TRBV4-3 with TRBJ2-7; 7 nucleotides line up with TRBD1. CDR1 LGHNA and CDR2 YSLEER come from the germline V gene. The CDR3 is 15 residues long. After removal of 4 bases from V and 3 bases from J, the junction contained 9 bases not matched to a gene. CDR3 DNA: TGCGCCAGCAGCCCCGGGACAGAGCCTCACTACGAGCAGTACTTC. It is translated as CASSPGTEPHYEQYF.